This TCR beta chain was sequenced for a study of shared clonotypes between healthy human individuals (dated by TCRdb to 2019 to 2021). Describing the broader study: Three men and two women, aged 18 to 49 years, made up the cohort. For each donor, three plates each were used for CD4 naive and CD4 memory, two plates were used for CD8 naive, and one plate was used for CD8 memory. To estimate repertoire size and how much clonotypes are shared between individuals, the study performed deep sequencing of blood TCR repertoires from about five healthy adults. To increase sequencing depth and limit assay-specific biases, different laboratories used diverse techniques to prepare libraries and sequence TCR repertoires. Leukapheresis yielded between about 0.85 and 9.5 billion PBMCs per donor. Study-wide conclusions, independent of this receptor: Sharing across several donors was observed for about 5% of naive CD4, over 3% of naive CD8, about 2.3% of memory CD4, and about 0.4% of memory CD8 clonotypes. Compared with non-shared clonotypes, the clonotypes found in all four sorted-subset donors had higher generation probabilities. The small number of donors limited the genetic and exposure-history diversity represented. Rarefaction of sorted-subset datasets indicated incomplete sequencing despite the large sequencing depth. Naive subsets generally had larger estimated clonotype richness than memory subsets. Sampling was restricted to blood, and TCR repertoires in tissues likely differ from the TCR repertoires found in blood. Pairwise subsampling led to the expectation that sequencing depth would affect the degree of clonotype sharing among donors.

According to the germline V gene (reference sequence), CDR1 reads LNHDA and CDR2 reads SQIVND. Its CDR3 holds 14 amino acids, cysteine through phenylalanine. Of the read, only the CDR3 DNA is kept; its 42 bases are in frame from base 1. V gives up 3 bases and J gives up 7 bases, and the segment between their germline ends measures 10 bases. Using the deep immunoSEQ assay, multiplex PCR amplified TCR CDR3 regions from genomic DNA. For each cell subset, the extracted genomic DNA was distributed evenly across all wells of several immunoSEQ 96-well plates, and each plate served as one replicate. For sorted subsets, each replicate PCR was loaded with about 0.2 ug genomic DNA, equivalent to 25,000 to 35,000 T cell genomes. Purified libraries were quantified with a Qubit 3.0 fluorometer, sized on a Bioanalyzer 2100, and re-quantified with the KAPA Library Quantification kit. Every immunoSEQ 96-well plate was sequenced on a dedicated single-read 150-cycle Illumina NextSeq 550 flow cell. Per the authors' processing: Because the immunoSEQ output held only junctional sequences and lacked quality scores, the filtering could not match the filtering applied to full-length reads. To assign V/J genes and CDR3, sequences were annotated against IMGT germline references using PyIR, a Python wrapper for IgBLAST v1.9. Any read was removed if the V/J assignment was weak (E-value above 1e-6), the CDR3 was missing, or the read contained stop codons, out-of-frame junctions, or ambiguous translated residues. V3J clonotypes were defined by identical inferred V gene, J gene, and CDR3 amino acid sequence. Percentage overlap between repertoires was computed as shared unique clonotypes divided by the size of the smaller repertoire. Repertoire richness was assessed with RTK rarefaction, the Chao1 estimator, and Recon v2.1 estimates of unobserved clonotypes. Generation probabilities for all TCRbeta clonotypes obtained by the gDNA method from four donors were computed using OLGA. The source is immuneACCESS, and TCRdb retained only in-frame sequences with V and J called. Part of the clones is not carried over; for the studies checked, unresolved V genes explain less than half of this, and the remainder is unexplained. The V and J calls and clone size are taken from that table; D and trimming were inferred from the DNA. Recorded for this sample are 2 million to 2.5 million clones; approximately 95% of them occurred a single time. Around 0.13% of the sample is held by the ten biggest clonotypes.

The donors were healthy, HIV-negative adults who had no recently reported acute infections or vaccinations. Every donor was a Caucasian adult living in Nashville, Tennessee, USA. CD4+ T cells were enriched by magnetic negative selection; naive cells were then positively selected on CD45RA, and the negative fraction formed the memory subset. After blood collection by leukapheresis, PBMCs were isolated using Ficoll-Histopaque density gradient centrifugation and then cryopreserved in the vapor phase of liquid nitrogen. Analytical flow cytometry was used to check the purity and quantity of every magnetically sorted T cell population. From each sorted fraction, genomic DNA was isolated and quantified by UV absorbance on a Nanodrop 2000c. Turning to this clone: Which antigen it targets is not known. No much larger clonotype is one base removed from it; base qualities were not supplied. The identical CDR3 is also encoded by other nucleotide sequences in the sample.

Sequencing was done on a sample of naive CD4+ T cells sorted from blood. The cell subset or site label for this specimen denotes: CD45RA+ positively selected. This TCR was sampled from a man between 18 and 35 years old in good health. The rearranged chain carries TRBV19 and TRBJ1-6; TRBD1 is a weak D gene call, 5 bases matching. The nucleotide sequence is given as TGTGCCAGTAGTATTGGGGGGGGAAATTCACCCCTCCACTTT. This yields the protein CASSIGGGNSPLHF.